Presented here are 6 T cell receptor beta chains from one specimen sequenced in a study of blood T cell repertoires in COVID-19. Sequencing used immunoSEQ multiplex PCR; TCRdb keeps in-frame clones, though not all of them. The sample shows tens of thousands of clones, more than 70% of them seen only once. The sequenced sample was peripheral blood. These receptors were obtained from a man aged 70 or older with acute or convalescent COVID-19.

Worth noting for this clone: The junction departs from germline at one end; a sequencing error may be responsible. The rearrangement links TRBV4-3 to TRBJ1-4; D is unresolved. CDR1 is LGHNA and CDR2 is YSLEER in the germline V gene. The length of the CDR3 is 14 residues. The CDR3 reads CASSQARTNEKLFF. DNA for the CDR3: TGCGCCAGCAGTCAAGCCAGAACTAATGAAAAACTGTTTTTT.

The chain couples TRBV18 to TRBJ1-4, with D unresolved. Trimming took off 2 bases at V and 0 bases at J, with 4 bases between the two ends. This CDR3 has 14 residues. The germline V gene has CDR1 KGHSH and CDR2 LQKENI. The DNA of the CDR3 is TGTGCCAGCTCACCAAGCTCAACTAATGAAAAACTGTTTTTT. Translating it yields CASSPSSTNEKLFF.

The CDR3 region has the DNA TGTGCTAGTGGTACCGGGTCCTCCTACGAGCAGTACTTC. Residues: CASGTGSSYEQYF. V gene TRBV12-5 combines with J gene TRBJ2-7; D remains unclear. The CDR3 has 13 amino acids. Germline values: CDR1 LGHNT, CDR2 FRNRAP. Trimming pared 5 bases from V and 0 bases from J, leaving 8 bases between.

The gene calls are TRBV6-2 or TRBV6-3 and TRBJ2-7; tentative D call: TRBD2 (5 bases). The length of the CDR3 is 14 residues. Looked up from germline, CDR1 is MNHEY and CDR2 is SVGEGT. The germline V and J ends were trimmed by 3 bases and 2 bases, with 11 bases remaining between them. This CDR3 is CASSYRGKAYEQYF. The CDR3 DNA reads TGTGCCAGCAGTTATCGGGGTAAGGCCTACGAGCAGTACTTC.

The chain links TRBV29-1 to TRBJ1-3, with TRBD1 matching over 9 bases. The germline V gene encodes CDR1 SQVTM and CDR2 ANQGSEA. With V trimmed by 2 bases and J by 3 bases, 2 bases remained unmatched. This CDR3 region has 14 residues. CDR3: CSVEKGQGGNTIYF. The CDR3 DNA sequence: TGCAGCGTTGAAAAGGGACAGGGTGGAAACACCATATATTTT.

The V and J genes are TRBV18 and TRBJ2-2, with D perhaps TRBD2 (5 bases). CDR3 size: 14 residues. Germline loops: CDR1 KGHSH, CDR2 LQKENI. The V and J ends lost 2 bases and 5 bases respectively, with 9 bases between them. The chain's CDR3 is CASSPRTDTGELFF. CDR3 nucleotides: TGTGCCAGCTCACCAAGGACTGATACCGGGGAGCTGTTTTTT. Using reference TRBV18 and TRBJ2-2 for the parts outside the CDR3, the full variable domain is NAGVMQNPRHLVRRRGQEARLRCSPMKGHSHVYWYRQLPEEGLKFMVYLQKENIIDESGMPKERFSAEFPKEGPSILRIQQVVRGDSAAYFCASSPRTDTGELFFGEGSRLTVL.